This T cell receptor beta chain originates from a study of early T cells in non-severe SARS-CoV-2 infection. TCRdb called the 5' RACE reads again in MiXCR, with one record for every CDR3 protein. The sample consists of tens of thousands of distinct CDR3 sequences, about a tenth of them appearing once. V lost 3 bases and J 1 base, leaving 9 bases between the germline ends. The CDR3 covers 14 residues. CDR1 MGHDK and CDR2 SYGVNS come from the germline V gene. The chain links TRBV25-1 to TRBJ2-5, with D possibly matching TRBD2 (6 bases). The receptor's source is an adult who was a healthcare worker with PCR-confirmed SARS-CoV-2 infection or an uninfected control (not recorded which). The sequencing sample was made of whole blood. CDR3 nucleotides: TGTGCCAGCAGTGATTCCGGGGGCCAAGAGACCCAGTACTTC. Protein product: CASSDSGGQETQYF.